The 2 T cell receptor beta chains reported below all come from one sample, sequenced in a study of blood T cell repertoires in COVID-19. Here immunoSEQ multiplex PCR was the method, and the copy in TCRdb shows in-frame clones only, minus some. The profile shows 280,000 or so clones, 70% to 90% of them singletons. The sample comprised PBMCs or T cells enriched from blood (not recorded which). These receptors originate from a man aged 30-40 years who had recovered from COVID-19.

This clone was detected a few times. Other DNA sequences within the sample encode an identical CDR3. The V call is TRBV7-3, the J call TRBJ1-1; a possible D gene is TRBD1 (5 bases). The germline V gene encodes CDR1 SGHTA and CDR2 FQGTGA. With 0 bases removed from V and 4 bases from J, the gap between germline ends came to 6 bases. The CDR3 is 13 amino acids. CDR3 protein: CASSLTGGTEAFF. The CDR3 DNA follows: TGTGCCAGCAGCTTAACCGGGGGCACTGAAGCTTTCTTT.

The sample holds one count of this clone. The chain links TRBV6-5 to TRBJ1-1; D remains unclear. From germline, CDR1 is MNHEY and CDR2 SVGAGI. V dropped 2 bases and J dropped 11 bases, with 18 bases sitting between them. The CDR3 has 14 amino acids. CDR3 amino acids: CASSYGRFSFGAFF. DNA of the CDR3: TGTGCCAGCAGTTACGGGAGGTTTAGTTTCGGGGCTTTCTTT.